Following are 18 T cell receptor beta chains from one sample sequenced in a study of technical replicates of blood from a few donors. Generated by immunoSEQ multiplex PCR, the TCRdb table keeps only in-frame clones and is missing some. The sample yields 40,000 to 65,000 clones, about 86% seen once. Sample: PBMCs. These receptors came from a human donor in good health. Some clones in this sample may be carry-over from other donors' samples.

The chain uses TRBV5-1 and TRBJ2-3, with 10 bases lining up with TRBD2. CDR1 is SGHRS and CDR2 is YFSETQ in the germline V gene. Trimming cost V 0 bases and J 6 bases; bases outside gene matches: 7. This CDR3 spans 16 amino acids. The chain's CDR3 is CASSLGLAGMKDTQYF. In DNA form, the CDR3 reads TGCGCCAGCAGCTTGGGACTAGCGGGTATGAAGGATACGCAGTATTTT.

The chain combines TRBV4-1 with TRBJ1-2; TRBD1 is a possible D gene (6 bases). V was cut by 1 base and J by 3 bases, with 12 bases left in between. There are 15 residues in the CDR3. Germline V gene data show CDR1 as MGHRA and CDR2 as YSYEKL. The CDR3 loop reads CASSQGQGSHYGYTF. The CDR3 region has the DNA TGCGCCAGCAGCCAAGGGCAGGGGAGCCACTATGGCTACACCTTC.

The J gene is TRBJ2-7, the V gene TRBV20-1, with D tentatively TRBD2 (6 bases). Germline loops: CDR1 DFQATT, CDR2 SNEGSKA (reference sequence). V shed 1 base and J shed 7 bases, with 8 bases lying between them. This CDR3 region has 11 residues. The CDR3 DNA reads as TGCAGTGCTAGAGGCGGGGAGGAGCAGTACTTC. Protein: CSARGGEEQYF.

This sequence joins TRBV11-2 and TRBJ2-4; 7 nucleotides agree with TRBD2. The junction had 5 bases not matched to a gene; V was cut back by 3 bases and J by 3 bases. This CDR3 comprises 15 residues. Germline V gene lookup returns CDR1 SGHAT and CDR2 FQNNGV. The chain's CDR3 is CASSFPAGNKNIQYF. The CDR3 DNA is TGTGCCAGCAGCTTCCCAGCGGGGAACAAAAACATTCAGTACTTC.

The J gene is TRBJ1-1, the V gene TRBV6-1; 8 positions match TRBD1. This CDR3 is built from 12 residues. With 7 bases clipped from V and 5 bases from J, the junction kept 3 bases outside the gene matches. Germline values: CDR1 MNHNS, CDR2 SASEGT. CDR3 in amino acids: CASIRGQTEAFF. The CDR3 DNA is TGTGCCAGCATCAGGGGGCAAACTGAAGCTTTCTTT.

Only one count was recorded for this clone. The rearrangement links TRBV5-6 to TRBJ2-3; 14 bases map to TRBD2. Germline V CDR1 and CDR2: SGHDT, YYEEEE. The CDR3 is 16 amino acids. V dropped 4 bases and J dropped 3; count of bases not matched to a gene: 4. The CDR3 reads CASSLGTSGGTDTQYF. The DNA of the CDR3 is TGTGCCAGCAGCCTCGGGACTAGCGGGGGTACAGATACGCAGTATTTT.

The rearrangement uses TRBV30 and TRBJ2-3, with D tentatively TRBD2 (7 bases). CDR1 is GTSNPN, CDR2 SVGIG, per germline (reference sequence). Trimming shortened V by 0 bases and J by 3 bases, and 13 bases separated the two germline ends. The CDR3 is made up of 15 amino acids. The CDR3 spells CAWSVGGRGTDTQYF. CDR3 in DNA: TGTGCCTGGAGTGTAGGTGGGAGGGGGACAGATACGCAGTATTTT.

The CDR3: CASSLLGTGDYEQYF. As DNA, the CDR3 is TGTGCCAGCAGCTTGCTCGGGACAGGGGACTACGAGCAGTACTTC. The gene calls are TRBV5-6 and TRBJ2-7, with 10 bases that match TRBD1. From germline, CDR1 is SGHDT and CDR2 YYEEEE. V trimming: 1 base; J trimming: 3 bases; junction bases outside the gene matches: 4. The CDR3 has 15 residues. Full variable domain (missing parts from reference TRBV5-6 and TRBJ2-7): DAGVTQSPTHLIKTRGQQVTLRCSPKSGHDTVSWYQQALGQGPQFIFQYYEEEERQRGNFPDRFSGHQFPNYSSELNVNALLLGDSALYLCASSLLGTGDYEQYFGPGTRLTVT.

J is TRBJ2-7 and V is TRBV27; 9 bases fit TRBD1. The junction had 4 bases not matched to a gene; V was cut back by 5 bases and J by 2 bases. Germline CDR1 is MNHEY and CDR2 is SMNVEV (reference sequence). This CDR3 is 14 amino acids long. The CDR3 bases are TGTGCCAGCAGTATCAGACAGGGGGCCTACGAGCAGTACTTC. It specifies CASSIRQGAYEQYF.

The sample holds one count of this clone. The CDR3 DNA is TGTGCCAGCAGCTTCATGGGGAGGGGCTACACCTTC. Protein: CASSFMGRGYTF. The chain uses TRBV11-2 and TRBJ1-2; unclear D gene. The CDR3 is 12 residues long. Trimming took off 3 bases at V and 8 bases at J, with 10 bases between the two ends. The V gene's germline CDR1 is SGHAT and CDR2 FQNNGV. Complete variable domain (other parts from reference TRBV11-2 and TRBJ1-2): EAGVAQSPRYKIIEKRQSVAFWCNPISGHATLYWYQQILGQGPKLLIQFQNNGVVDDSQLPKDRFSAERLKGVDSTLKIQPAKLEDSAVYLCASSFMGRGYTFGSGTRLTVV.

The gene calls are TRBV2 and TRBJ2-1; TRBD2 might be the D (6 bases). The CDR3 is made up of 13 amino acids. The V gene lost 3 bases and the J gene lost 5 bases, with 8 bases spanning the gap. Germline lookup yields CDR1 SNHLY and CDR2 FYNNEI. This chain's CDR3 is CASSDASDNEQFF. In nucleotides, the CDR3 is TGTGCCAGCAGTGATGCTAGCGACAATGAGCAGTTCTTC.

This chain uses TRBV5-4 with TRBJ2-5; 8 bases align to TRBD2. In germline, CDR1 is SGHNT, CDR2 YYREEE (reference sequence). V lost 0 bases and J lost 2; bases outside the gene matches: 6. The CDR3 totals 16 residues. CDR3 sequence: CASSLGRAGVQETQYF. CDR3 bases: TGTGCCAGCAGCTTGGGTCGAGCGGGGGTTCAAGAGACCCAGTACTTC.

The chain links TRBV9 to TRBJ2-7, with 8 bases that match TRBD1. V shed 4 bases, J shed 0 bases, and the junction held 6 bases outside the gene matches. CDR1 and CDR2 (germline): SGDLS, YYNGEE. This CDR3 has 15 amino acids. CDR3 residues: CASSPRDRSSYEQYF. The CDR3 coding sequence is TGTGCCAGCAGCCCCCGGGACAGGAGCTCCTACGAGCAGTACTTC.

The chain couples TRBV5-4 to TRBJ2-5; 8 nucleotides match TRBD2. The germline V gene encodes CDR1 SGHNT and CDR2 YYREEE (reference sequence). V dropped 4 bases and J dropped 2; count of bases not matched to a gene: 13. The CDR3 length is 17 residues. The CDR3 DNA follows: TGTGCCAGCAGCCGCCCGGGGGCGGGGGGAGTACAAGAGACCCAGTACTTC. Protein product: CASSRPGAGGVQETQYF.

The V and J genes are TRBV11-2 and TRBJ2-7; 9 bases agree with TRBD1. J lost 2 bases, V lost 3 bases, and 5 bases had no gene match. Germline V CDR1 and CDR2: SGHAT, FQNNGV. This CDR3 is built from 15 residues. CDR3 amino acids: CASSFNRDRAYEQYF. The CDR3 bases are TGTGCCAGCAGCTTCAACCGGGACAGGGCCTACGAGCAGTACTTC.

The V call is TRBV18, the J call TRBJ2-5; 7 nucleotides match TRBD1. Trimming at V came to 8 bases and at J to 2 bases, leaving 5 bases not matched to a gene. This CDR3 is built from 13 residues. CDR1 KGHSH and CDR2 LQKENI come from the germline V gene. DNA for the CDR3: TGTGCCAGCACTACGGGACAGCAAGAGACCCAGTACTTC. It encodes CASTTGQQETQYF.

V gene TRBV5-8 combines with J gene TRBJ2-5; 12 bases align to TRBD1. In germline, CDR1 is SGHTS, CDR2 YDEGEE. The trim removed 7 bases at V and 5 bases at J, leaving 3 bases unmatched. CDR3 length: 13 amino acids. The CDR3 sequence: CASRDRGHETQYF. The CDR3 DNA sequence: TGTGCCAGCCGGGACAGGGGGCACGAGACCCAGTACTTC.

J is TRBJ2-7 and V is TRBV14; 10 bases fit TRBD1. The CDR3 is made up of 18 amino acids. The J segment lost 1 base and the V segment lost 5 bases, leaving 14 bases of the junction unmatched. CDR1 is SGHDN, CDR2 FVKESK, per germline. CDR3 bases: TGTGCCAGCAGCTCCAACTTCGGACAGGGGGATAGGTCCTACGAGCAGTACTTC. Amino acids: CASSSNFGQGDRSYEQYF.